One and the same sample provided the 20 T cell receptor beta chains below, sequenced in a study of T cell responses to AZD1222 COVID-19 vaccine. Sequenced by immunoSEQ multiplex PCR; TCRdb stores in-frame clones only, minus some. The data hold 150,000 to 200,000 clones, with about nine tenths observed a single time. Sequenced material: peripheral blood, taken on day 0 of AZD1222 vaccination. The receptors here all came from an adult in good health.

The gene calls are TRBV7-8 and TRBJ1-2; D is uncertain. There are 14 residues in the CDR3. CDR1 is SGHVS, CDR2 FQNEAQ, per germline. V was pared by 1 base and J by 2 bases, with 8 bases between. CDR3 residues: CASSLDSLNYGYTF. Written as DNA, the CDR3 is TGTGCCAGCAGCTTAGACAGTCTCAACTATGGCTACACCTTC.

The rearrangement joins TRBV18 to TRBJ1-5; a weak D match, TRBD1 (5 bases). The germline V gene has CDR1 KGHSH and CDR2 LQKENI. The V gene lost 6 bases and the J gene lost 7 bases, with 16 bases spanning the gap. This CDR3 spans 14 amino acids. CDR3 sequence: CASSGGGVEQPQHF. The CDR3, as DNA: TGTGCCAGCTCCGGAGGAGGGGTAGAACAGCCCCAGCATTTT.

The V gene is TRBV5-4, the J gene TRBJ1-1, with 10 bases lining up with TRBD1. CDR3 length: 15 residues. Losses at the gene ends were 4 bases for V and 3 bases for J; bases not matched to a gene: 6. In germline, CDR1 is SGHNT, CDR2 YYREEE (reference sequence). CDR3 bases: TGTGCCAGCAGCCCGGTGGGACAGGGGTACACTGAAGCTTTCTTT. It codes for CASSPVGQGYTEAFF.

The rearrangement links TRBV14 to TRBJ2-2; D is perhaps TRBD1 or TRBD2 (5 bases each). The germline V gene encodes CDR1 SGHDN and CDR2 FVKESK. The CDR3 spans 16 residues. V was shortened by 1 base and J by 5 bases, with 14 bases between the two germline ends. CDR3 in DNA: TGTGCCAGCAGCCAAGCCCGGGGACGATTTACCGGGGAGCTGTTTTTT. Residues: CASSQARGRFTGELFF.

This chain joins TRBV7-9 and TRBJ1-5; tentatively, D is TRBD1 (6 bases). Deletions cut 2 bases from V and 7 bases from J, with 9 bases between. The CDR3 extends over 13 amino acids. CDR1 SEHNR and CDR2 FQNEAQ come from the germline V gene (reference sequence). The CDR3: CASSLSGGQPQHF. CDR3 nucleotide sequence: TGTGCCAGCAGCTTATCGGGGGGCCAGCCCCAGCATTTT.

This clone was found a few times. This chain joins TRBV7-5 and TRBJ2-1; the table's D gene call, TRBD2, was not cross checked with the DNA. TRBV7-5 corresponds to a pseudogene. This CDR3 is built from 15 residues. The chain's CDR3 is CVRSPERENYNEQFF. CDR3 bases: TGTGTCAGAAGCCCAGAGCGGGAGAACTACAATGAGCAGTTCTTC.

This chain connects TRBV19 to TRBJ2-7; D gene ambiguous. Germline CDR1 and CDR2: LNHDA and SQIVND (reference sequence). The CDR3 spans 14 residues. Trimming left V 5 bases short and J 1 base short, with 12 bases between. The CDR3 sequence: CASSETARSYEQYF. DNA of the CDR3: TGTGCCAGTAGTGAAACCGCACGATCCTACGAGCAGTACTTC. Full variable domain (missing parts from reference TRBV19 and TRBJ2-7): DGGITQSPKYLFRKEGQNVTLSCEQNLNHDAMYWYRQDPGQGLRLIYYSQIVNDFQKGDIAEGYSVSREKKESFPLTVTSAQKNPTAFYLCASSETARSYEQYFGPGTRLTVT.

The chain uses TRBV12-3 or TRBV12-4 and TRBJ1-1, with 9 bases aligning to TRBD1. The V gene end was trimmed by 5 bases and the J gene end by 3 bases; junction bases not matched to a gene: 1. There are 13 residues in the CDR3. CDR3: CASSRTGDTEAFF. The CDR3 DNA follows: TGTGCCAGCAGTCGGACAGGGGACACTGAAGCTTTCTTT.

J is TRBJ2-7 and V is TRBV6-5; weak D call: TRBD2 (6 bases). The germline CDR1 and CDR2 sequences are MNHEY and SVGAGI. CDR3 size: 13 residues. V gave up 11 bases and J gave up 2 bases, with 16 bases separating them. DNA for the CDR3: TGTGCCGCCCAAGAGGAGGGGCCCTACGAGCAGTACTTC. Its protein is CAAQEEGPYEQYF.

The chain uses TRBV7-2 and TRBJ1-1; perhaps TRBD1 as D (6 bases). From germline, CDR1 is SGHTA and CDR2 FQGNSA. This CDR3 comprises 15 residues. V gave up 5 bases and J gave up 0 bases, with 13 bases separating them. CDR3 nucleotide sequence: TGTGCCAGCAGCCCCCGAGGGGGGATGAACACTGAAGCTTTCTTT. It encodes CASSPRGGMNTEAFF.

This sequence joins TRBV6-2 or TRBV6-3 and TRBJ2-7; D perhaps matches TRBD1 (6 bases). The CDR3 contains 14 residues. Looked up from germline, CDR1 is MNHEY and CDR2 is SVGEGT. V was pared by 5 bases and J by 2 bases, with 13 bases between. As DNA, the CDR3 is TGTGCCAGCAGTGCCGACAGGTGGCCCTACGAGCAGTACTTC. Its protein product is CASSADRWPYEQYF.

This clone has only one observation. In nucleotides, the CDR3 is TGTGCCAGCAGTTTTTCCCAGGGGGCCGGGGAGCTGTTTTTT. This encodes CASSFSQGAGELFF. This chain connects TRBV6-5 to TRBJ2-2; 7 positions match TRBD1. The CDR3 length is 14 residues. The ends lost 4 bases at V and 6 bases at J; junction bases unmatched: 5. The V gene's germline CDR1 is MNHEY and CDR2 SVGAGI.

Relative to its sample, this clone is medium-sized. V and J are TRBV25-1 and TRBJ1-5; D may be TRBD1 (5 bases). The CDR3 covers 15 residues. Per the germline V gene, CDR1 is MGHDK and CDR2 is SYGVNS. Trimming took 2 bases from V and 0 from J, leaving 8 bases between them. The CDR3 DNA sequence: TGTGCCAGCAGTGAAGAGACAGATAGCAATCAGCCCCAGCATTTT. Translation gives CASSEETDSNQPQHF.

The chain combines TRBV5-1 with TRBJ1-5; maybe TRBD1 (6 bases). The V end lost 4 bases, the J end lost 6 bases, and 14 bases lay between the germline ends. This CDR3 is 14 amino acids long. The germline V gene has CDR1 SGHRS and CDR2 YFSETQ. DNA for the CDR3: TGCGCCAGCAGCCCGGGACAAGCGCCTCAGCCCCAGCATTTT. Its translation: CASSPGQAPQPQHF.

Of note for this clone: This specimen includes other DNA sequences encoding the same CDR3. The genes are TRBV5-1 and TRBJ1-2; TRBD1 aligns across 7 bases. The CDR3 totals 14 residues. V trimming: 0 bases; J trimming: 1 base; junction bases outside the gene matches: 0. Germline values: CDR1 SGHRS, CDR2 YFSETQ. The CDR3 DNA reads TGCGCCAGCAGCTTGGGGGACAGTAACTATGGCTACACCTTC. Translation: CASSLGDSNYGYTF.

This sequence joins TRBV30 and TRBJ2-5, with TRBD1 as a possible D gene (6 bases). The CDR3 spans 12 residues. Trimming pared 2 bases from V and 4 bases from J, leaving 8 bases between. Germline CDR1 is GTSNPN and CDR2 is SVGIG (reference sequence). The CDR3 loop is CAWSIRGETQYF. The CDR3 DNA follows: TGTGCCTGGAGTATCAGGGGAGAGACCCAGTACTTC.

This clone occurred once. The CDR3, as DNA: TGTGCCAGCAGTTACTCGTGGCTAGCCAAAAACATTCAGTACTTC. Translated, it gives CASSYSWLAKNIQYF. The chain employs TRBV6-2 or TRBV6-3 and TRBJ2-4; D is ambiguous. CDR3 length: 15 amino acids. Trimming removed 0 bases from V and 0 bases from J, with 6 bases in between. Germline V gene lookup returns CDR1 MNHEY and CDR2 SVGEGT.

The V call is TRBV4-1, the J call TRBJ2-3, with 11 bases fitting TRBD2. Germline V gives CDR1 MGHRA, CDR2 YSYEKL. The CDR3 totals 17 residues. With V trimmed by 0 bases and J by 1 base, 3 bases remained unmatched. In DNA form, the CDR3 reads TGCGCCAGCAGCCAAGATGGGACTAGCGGACGCACAGATACGCAGTATTTT. It translates to CASSQDGTSGRTDTQYF.

The chain carries TRBV10-3 and TRBJ2-7; D gene unclear. V was clipped by 2 bases and J by 5 bases, with 10 bases between them. This CDR3 is built from 13 residues. Germline V lookup: CDR1 ENHRY, CDR2 SYGVKD. This chain's CDR3 is CAISEAWKDEQYF. DNA of the CDR3: TGTGCCATCAGTGAGGCTTGGAAGGACGAGCAGTACTTC.

The chain links TRBV10-3 to TRBJ1-1; tentative D call: TRBD1 (5 bases). Trimming took off 4 bases at V and 1 base at J, with 13 bases between the two ends. Per germline, CDR1 ENHRY and CDR2 SYGVKD. The CDR3 contains 15 residues. The CDR3 reads CAISGMGGKNTEAFF. The CDR3 region has the DNA TGTGCCATCAGTGGGATGGGGGGAAAGAACACTGAAGCTTTCTTT.